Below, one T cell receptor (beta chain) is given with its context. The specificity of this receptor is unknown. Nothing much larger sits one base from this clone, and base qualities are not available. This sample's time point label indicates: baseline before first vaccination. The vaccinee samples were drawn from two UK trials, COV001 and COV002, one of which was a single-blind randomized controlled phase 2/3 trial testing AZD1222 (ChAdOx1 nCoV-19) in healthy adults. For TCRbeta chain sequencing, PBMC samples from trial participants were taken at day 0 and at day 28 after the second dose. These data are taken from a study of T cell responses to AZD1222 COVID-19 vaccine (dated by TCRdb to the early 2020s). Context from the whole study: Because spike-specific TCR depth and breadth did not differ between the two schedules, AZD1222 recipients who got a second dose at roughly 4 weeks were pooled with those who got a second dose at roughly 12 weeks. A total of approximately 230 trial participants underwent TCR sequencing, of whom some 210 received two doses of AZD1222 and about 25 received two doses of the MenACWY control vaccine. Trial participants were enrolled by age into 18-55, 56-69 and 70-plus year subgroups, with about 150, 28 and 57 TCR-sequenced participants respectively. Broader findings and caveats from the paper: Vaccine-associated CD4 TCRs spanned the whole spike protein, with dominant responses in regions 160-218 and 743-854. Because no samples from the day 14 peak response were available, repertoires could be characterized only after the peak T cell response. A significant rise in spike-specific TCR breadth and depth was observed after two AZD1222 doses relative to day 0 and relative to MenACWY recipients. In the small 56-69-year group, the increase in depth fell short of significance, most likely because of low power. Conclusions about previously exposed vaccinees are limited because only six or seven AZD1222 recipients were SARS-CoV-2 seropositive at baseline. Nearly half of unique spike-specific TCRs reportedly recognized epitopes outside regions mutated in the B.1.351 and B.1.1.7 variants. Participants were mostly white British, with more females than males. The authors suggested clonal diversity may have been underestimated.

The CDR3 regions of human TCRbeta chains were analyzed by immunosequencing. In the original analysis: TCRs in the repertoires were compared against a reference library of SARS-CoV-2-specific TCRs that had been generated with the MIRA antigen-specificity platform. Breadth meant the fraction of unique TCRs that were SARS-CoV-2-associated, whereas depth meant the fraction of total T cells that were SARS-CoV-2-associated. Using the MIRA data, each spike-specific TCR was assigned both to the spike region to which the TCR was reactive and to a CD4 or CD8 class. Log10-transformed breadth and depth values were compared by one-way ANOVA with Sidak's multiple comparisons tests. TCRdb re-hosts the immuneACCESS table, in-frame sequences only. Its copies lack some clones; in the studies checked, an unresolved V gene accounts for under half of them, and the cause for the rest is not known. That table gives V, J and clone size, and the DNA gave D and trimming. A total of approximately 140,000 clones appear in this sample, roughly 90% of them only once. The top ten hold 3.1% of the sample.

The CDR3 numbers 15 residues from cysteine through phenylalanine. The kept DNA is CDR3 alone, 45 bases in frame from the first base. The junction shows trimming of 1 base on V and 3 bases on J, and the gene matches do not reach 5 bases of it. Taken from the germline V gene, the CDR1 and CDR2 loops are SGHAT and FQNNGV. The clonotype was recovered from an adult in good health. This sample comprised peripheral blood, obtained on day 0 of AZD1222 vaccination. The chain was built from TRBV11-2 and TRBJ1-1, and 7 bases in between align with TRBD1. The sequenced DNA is TGTGCCAGCAGCTTAGGTACAGGGGTAGACACTGAAGCTTTCTTT. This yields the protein CASSLGTGVDTEAFF.